This T cell receptor beta chain was sequenced in a study of T cell responses to AZD1222 COVID-19 vaccine. CDR3 length equals 13 residues. V was shortened by 4 bases and J by 6 bases, with 11 bases between the two germline ends. From germline, CDR1 is SGHNT and CDR2 YENEEA. Method: immunoSEQ multiplex PCR; TCRdb's copy keeps in-frame clones and lacks some. Found here are more than 100,000 clones, 90% of them singletons; the top ten hold 1.5% to 2%. This receptor was identified in an adult in good health. The sequences come from peripheral blood, collected on day 0 of AZD1222 vaccination. The rearrangement links TRBV11-3 to TRBJ2-3; D not resolved. CDR3 nucleotides: TGTGCCAGCAGCTCAGAGGCGGTGGATACGCAGTATTTT. This encodes CASSSEAVDTQYF.